The rows below give T cell receptor beta chains drawn from one sample of a study of identical twins. TCRdb itself ran the 5' RACE reads through MiXCR, one entry per CDR3 protein. The sample contains about 890,000 distinct CDR3 sequences, more than 9% of which appear only once. The same specimen was also included in a second study, on yellow fever vaccine responses in identical twins.

The sequenced material came from PBMCs. The receptors stem from a woman under 30 in good health. CDR3s include the opening cysteine and the closing phenylalanine or tryptophan. The D gene is left open where the match is weak. Clone size is shown for a subset of rows, as once, few, many or a class of expanded clone.

j_call clone_size d_call v_call cdr3_aa cdr3_nt
TRBJ2-1 many TRBD2 TRBV20-1 CSAHRILAADNEQFF TGCAGTGCTCACCGTATCCTAGCGGCTGACAATGAGCAGTTCTTC
TRBJ2-3 - - TRBV4-1 CASSQALDDTQYF TGCGCCAGCAGCCAAGCCTTAGATGATACGCAGTATTTT
TRBJ2-7 - - TRBV2 CASSVGGSNLYEQYF TGTGCCAGCAGTGTGGGGGGATCCAACCTCTACGAGCAGTACTTC
TRBJ1-5 few - TRBV5-5 CASSWADGFSNQPQHF TGTGCCAGCAGCTGGGCGGACGGGTTTAGCAATCAGCCCCAGCATTTT
TRBJ2-1 once TRBD2 TRBV12-3/TRBV12-4 CASREAGGGLENEQFF TGTGCCAGCAGAGAAGCGGGAGGGGGGTTAGAGAATGAGCAGTTCTTC
TRBJ2-2 - TRBD2 TRBV12-3/TRBV12-4 CASSYTGTSKTGELFF TGTGCCAGCAGTTACACCGGGACTAGTAAGACCGGGGAGCTGTTTTTT
TRBJ2-5 few - TRBV29-1 CSAARRENPETQYF TGCAGCGCCGCCCGACGGGAGAATCCAGAGACCCAGTACTTC
TRBJ2-2 few TRBD2 TRBV20-1 CSASSGGGSGELFF TGCAGTGCTAGCAGCGGGGGAGGTTCCGGGGAGCTGTTTTTT
TRBJ2-2 few - TRBV7-3 CASSFDSGRYTGELFF TGTGCCAGCAGCTTTGACAGCGGTCGTTACACCGGGGAGCTGTTTTTT
TRBJ2-2 many TRBD2 TRBV10-3 CAIRGTSVSTGELFF TGTGCCATCAGGGGGACTAGCGTGTCCACCGGGGAGCTGTTTTTT
TRBJ2-3 - - TRBV5-6 CASSLASLLPSTDTQYF TGTGCCAGCAGCTTGGCCAGCCTGTTACCTAGCACAGATACGCAGTATTTT
TRBJ1-1 - - TRBV2 CASSDRLDISNTEAFF TGTGCCAGCAGTGATCGGTTGGACATTTCGAACACTGAAGCTTTCTTT
TRBJ2-5 - - TRBV5-1 CASSEVLGGPTQETQYF TGCGCCAGCAGCGAAGTCTTAGGAGGACCCACGCAAGAGACCCAGTACTTC
TRBJ2-1 few - TRBV6-5 CASSYSRLGRDSYNEQFF TGTGCCAGCAGTTACTCTCGGTTGGGCAGGGACTCCTACAATGAGCAGTTCTTC
TRBJ2-1 few TRBD2 TRBV7-9 CASSLGVAGGNEQFF TGTGCCAGCAGCTTAGGGGTAGCGGGGGGGAATGAGCAGTTCTTC
TRBJ2-7 few TRBD1 TRBV10-3 CAISHWRQGGDEQYF TGTGCCATCAGTCATTGGAGACAGGGGGGGGACGAGCAGTACTTC
TRBJ2-5 - TRBD2 TRBV7-9 CASSPLLAGGTEPYF TGTGCCAGCAGCCCCTTACTAGCGGGAGGGACCGAACCTTACTTC
TRBJ2-2 few - TRBV12-3/TRBV12-4 CASGREANTGELFF TGTGCCAGCGGCAGGGAAGCGAACACCGGGGAGCTGTTTTTT
TRBJ2-1 - TRBD2 TRBV19 CASSPGRGNVIDEQFF TGTGCCAGTAGTCCCGGGAGGGGCAATGTCATCGATGAGCAGTTCTTC
TRBJ2-4 - - TRBV29-1 CSVEVDPLGIQYF TGCAGCGTTGAAGTGGACCCTTTGGGCATTCAGTACTTC
TRBJ1-1 - - TRBV2 CASRGLTGLNTEAFF TGTGCCAGCAGGGGGCTCACAGGGCTGAACACTGAAGCTTTCTTT
TRBJ2-7 - - TRBV4-1 CASSKLRDYEQYF TGCGCCAGCAGCAAACTCCGGGACTACGAGCAGTACTTC
TRBJ2-3 few - TRBV15 CATSDVPPTDTQYF TGTGCCACCAGCGATGTCCCACCCACAGATACGCAGTATTTT
TRBJ1-2 - - TRBV11-2 CASSHEFYGYTF TGTGCCAGCAGCCACGAATTCTATGGCTACACCTTC
TRBJ2-2 - - TRBV18 CASSPDRRRQSTGELFF TGTGCCAGCTCACCAGACAGGCGCCGCCAGAGCACCGGGGAGCTGTTTTTT
TRBJ2-3 few - TRBV9 CASSLGRGEASDTQYF TGTGCCAGCAGCCTAGGCAGGGGAGAAGCTTCAGATACGCAGTATTTT
TRBJ1-5 few TRBD1 TRBV12-3/TRBV12-4 CASTYGTDNQPQHF TGTGCCAGCACCTACGGGACAGACAATCAGCCCCAGCATTTT
TRBJ2-5 - TRBD1 TRBV25-1 CASSVQGNQETQYF TGTGCCAGCAGTGTACAGGGGAACCAAGAGACCCAGTACTTC
TRBJ1-1 many - TRBV29-1 CSVNQNTEAFF TGCAGCGTCAACCAGAACACTGAAGCTTTCTTT
TRBJ1-1 few - TRBV20-1 CSARERVRGRLNTEAFF TGCAGTGCTAGAGAGAGGGTGAGGGGCAGATTGAACACTGAAGCTTTCTTT
TRBJ1-1 many - TRBV28 CASSLINTEAFF TGTGCCAGCAGTTTAATTAACACTGAAGCTTTCTTT
TRBJ2-6 few - TRBV7-8 CASGTGSSGANVLTF TGTGCCAGCGGAACTGGGTCTTCTGGGGCCAACGTCCTGACTTTC
TRBJ2-1 - - TRBV20-1 CSASIRYEQFF TGCAGTGCTAGTATCCGGTATGAGCAGTTCTTC
TRBJ1-2 few TRBD1 TRBV29-1 CSVAGGTGGYGYTF TGCAGCGTTGCGGGGGGGACAGGCGGCTATGGCTACACCTTC
TRBJ2-5 few - TRBV2 CASSEERGDKETQYF TGTGCCAGCAGTGAAGAACGGGGGGACAAAGAGACCCAGTACTTC
TRBJ2-2 - - TRBV7-9 CASSLAWQNTGELFF TGTGCCAGCAGCTTAGCCTGGCAGAACACCGGGGAGCTGTTTTTT
TRBJ1-3 - - TRBV12-3/TRBV12-4 CASSLWLEDSGNTIYF TGTGCCAGCAGTTTATGGTTGGAAGACTCTGGAAACACCATATATTTT
TRBJ2-1 few - TRBV4-1 CASSQGEFEYNEQFF TGCGCCAGCAGCCAAGGGGAATTTGAGTACAATGAGCAGTTCTTC
TRBJ2-1 - TRBD2 TRBV28 CASSLAGLAGGEQFF TGTGCCAGCAGCCTGGCGGGACTAGCTGGGGGGGAGCAGTTCTTC
TRBJ1-3 few - TRBV12-3/TRBV12-4 CASSFGFARSGNTIYF TGTGCCAGCAGTTTTGGCTTCGCCCGGTCTGGAAACACCATATATTTT
TRBJ2-4 - - TRBV20-1 CSAPPPNKNIQYF TGCAGTGCTCCTCCTCCCAATAAAAACATTCAGTACTTC
TRBJ1-2 few TRBD1 TRBV4-2 CASSLTAGGNYGYTF TGTGCCAGCAGCCTTACCGCAGGGGGGAACTATGGCTACACCTTC
TRBJ2-5 - TRBD1 TRBV2 CASTWTGGRETRYF TGTGCCAGTACCTGGACAGGGGGCAGGGAGACCCGGTACTTC
TRBJ2-2 - - TRBV10-3 CAIRSNTGELFF TGTGCCATCCGGTCGAACACCGGGGAGCTGTTTTTT
TRBJ2-3 few TRBD2 TRBV10-2 CASKLAGGPTDTQYF TGCGCCAGCAAACTAGCGGGGGGCCCCACAGATACGCAGTATTTT
TRBJ2-1 - - TRBV9 CASSRFWGGQFF TGTGCCAGCAGCAGATTTTGGGGCGGACAGTTCTTC
TRBJ2-2 - TRBD2 TRBV6-2/TRBV6-3 CASSYHSGIDTGELFF TGTGCCAGCAGTTACCATAGCGGGATTGACACCGGGGAGCTGTTTTTT
TRBJ2-3 - - TRBV7-8 CASSQLSSGTDTQYF TGTGCCAGCAGCCAGTTGTCTTCTGGCACAGATACGCAGTATTTT
TRBJ2-1 - TRBD1 TRBV29-1 CSVGQGELRNEQFF TGCAGCGTCGGACAGGGCGAACTTAGGAATGAGCAGTTCTTC
TRBJ2-1 many - TRBV12-3/TRBV12-4 CASSSWNEQFF TGTGCCAGCAGTTCTTGGAATGAGCAGTTCTTC
TRBJ2-1 few TRBD2 TRBV12-5 CASGLASGGYNEQFF TGTGCTAGTGGTTTGGCTAGCGGGGGTTACAATGAGCAGTTCTTC
TRBJ2-4 - TRBD1 TRBV6-1 CASSRGRGLGLTKNIQYF TGTGCCAGCAGCCGGGGCAGGGGGCTTGGTTTGACCAAAAACATTCAGTACTTC
TRBJ2-3 many - TRBV7-9 CASTPGTSTDTQYF TGTGCCAGCACGCCCGGGACTAGCACAGATACGCAGTATTTT
TRBJ2-7 - TRBD2 TRBV2 CASSGKREGTDPYEQYF TGTGCCAGCAGTGGAAAGCGGGAGGGAACTGACCCCTACGAGCAGTACTTC
TRBJ2-1 many - TRBV7-2 CASSSGTRNEQFF TGTGCCAGCAGCTCCGGGACCAGGAATGAGCAGTTCTTC
TRBJ2-2 few - TRBV4-1 CASSQGRQVRGELFF TGCGCCAGCAGCCAGGGCCGACAGGTGCGCGGGGAGCTGTTTTTT